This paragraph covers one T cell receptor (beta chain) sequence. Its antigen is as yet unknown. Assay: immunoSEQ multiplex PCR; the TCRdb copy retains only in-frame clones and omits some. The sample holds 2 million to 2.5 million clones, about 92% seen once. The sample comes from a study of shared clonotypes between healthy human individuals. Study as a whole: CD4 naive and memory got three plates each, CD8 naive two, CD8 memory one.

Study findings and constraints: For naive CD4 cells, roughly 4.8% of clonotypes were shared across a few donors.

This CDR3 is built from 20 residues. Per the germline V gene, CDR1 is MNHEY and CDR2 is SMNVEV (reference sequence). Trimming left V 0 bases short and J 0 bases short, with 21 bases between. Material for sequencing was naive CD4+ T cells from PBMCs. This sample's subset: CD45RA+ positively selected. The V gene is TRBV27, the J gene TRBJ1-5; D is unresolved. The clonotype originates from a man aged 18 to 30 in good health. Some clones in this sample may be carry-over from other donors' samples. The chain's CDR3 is CASSLSTVLRALCSNQPQHF. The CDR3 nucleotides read TGTGCCAGCAGTTTATCCACAGTGTTAAGGGCCCTGTGTAGCAATCAGCCCCAGCATTTT.